A single sample gave rise to the 21 T cell receptor beta chains below, sequenced in a study of control samples from healthy donors and cancer patients. TCRdb keeps only in-frame clones here, not all; method: immunoSEQ multiplex PCR. Altogether more than 70,000 clones are present, around nine tenths being singletons, with the ten largest covering about a fifth. Sequencing used PBMCs. Every receptor here comes from a man between 60 and 75 years old with lung cancer.

V is TRBV3-1 (or the pseudogene TRBV3-2) and J is TRBJ1-1; the D gene is possibly TRBD1 (6 bases). CDR1 and CDR2 (germline): LGHDT, YNNKEL (reference sequence). The CDR3 spans 17 residues. V was trimmed by 0 bases and J by 4 bases, leaving 18 bases between them. Here the CDR3 DNA reads TGTGCCAGCAGCCAAGATCAGACAGGCCGATGGGGCACTGAAGCTTTCTTT. As protein: CASSQDQTGRWGTEAFF.

The chain links TRBV2 to TRBJ1-4, with 9 positions matching TRBD1. Germline values: CDR1 SNHLY, CDR2 FYNNEI. The CDR3 totals 14 residues. J gave up 6 bases and V 6 bases, and 5 bases lay outside the gene matches. CDR3 coding DNA: TGTGCCAGCAGCTCACAGGGGGCAGATGAAAAACTGTTTTTT. Translating gives CASSSQGADEKLFF.

This chain joins TRBV15 and TRBJ2-1, with D tentatively TRBD1 (6 bases). There are 15 residues in the CDR3. Germline values: CDR1 LNHNV, CDR2 YYDKDF (reference sequence). V was shortened by 1 base and J by 7 bases, with 14 bases between the two germline ends. CDR3 amino acids: CATSRVTQGNNEQFF. The CDR3 DNA reads as TGTGCCACCAGCAGAGTAACACAGGGAAATAATGAGCAGTTCTTC.

The CDR3 region is CASSRGSGANTGELFF. CDR3 bases: TGTGCCAGCAGCCGAGGGTCCGGGGCAAACACCGGGGAGCTGTTTTTT. The rearrangement links TRBV5-8 to TRBJ2-2, with D perhaps being TRBD1 or TRBD2 (5 bases each). The CDR3 is made up of 16 amino acids. Germline CDR1 reads SGHTS; CDR2 reads YDEGEE. V was pared by 4 bases and J by 2 bases, with 15 bases between.

The chain employs TRBV5-6 and TRBJ1-6; possibly TRBD1 for D (5 bases). Looked up from germline, CDR1 is SGHDT and CDR2 is YYEEEE. The CDR3 spans 14 residues. V was trimmed by 0 bases and J by 15 bases, leaving 16 bases between them. The CDR3 bases are TGTGCCAGCAGCTTGGTGGGGCAGGGTAGAAGCCTCCACTTT. Residues: CASSLVGQGRSLHF.

The chain links TRBV30 to TRBJ2-2; no reliable D call. Trimming stripped 4 bases from V and 0 bases from J, with 15 bases between. The length of the CDR3 is 16 residues. Germline lookup yields CDR1 GTSNPN and CDR2 SVGIG (reference sequence). The CDR3 sequence is CAWMRGAFSNTGELFF. CDR3 in DNA: TGTGCCTGGATGAGAGGAGCTTTCTCGAACACCGGGGAGCTGTTTTTT.

The chain carries TRBV6-6 and TRBJ2-1; TRBD1 agrees at 8 bases. Germline lookup yields CDR1 MNHNY and CDR2 SVGAGI (reference sequence). This CDR3 spans 15 amino acids. The V and J ends lost 6 bases and 8 bases, in that order; junction bases with no gene match: 12. CDR3: CASSRGLQGADEQFF. In nucleotides, the CDR3 is TGTGCCAGCAGCCGTGGACTCCAGGGGGCCGATGAGCAGTTCTTC.

This chain links TRBV3-1 (or the pseudogene TRBV3-2) with TRBJ2-4; TRBD2 matches 7 bases. Trimming took 2 bases from V and 4 from J; bases not matched to a gene: 2. CDR3 length: 14 residues. The V gene's germline CDR1 is LGHDT and CDR2 YNNKEL (reference sequence). CDR3 loop: CASSQREGKNIQYF. CDR3 in DNA: TGTGCCAGCAGCCAAAGGGAGGGGAAAAACATTCAGTACTTC.

This sequence joins TRBV12-5 and TRBJ1-6; tentative D call: TRBD1 (5 bases). The length of the CDR3 is 14 residues. V lost 1 base to trimming and J lost 8 bases, with 9 bases between them. In germline, CDR1 is LGHNT, CDR2 FRNRAP. CDR3 sequence reads: CASGLGGIDSPLHF. The DNA for the CDR3 is TGTGCTAGTGGTTTGGGGGGGATCGATTCACCCCTCCACTTT.

DNA for the CDR3: TGTGCCACCAGCAGAGATTTCGGAAACACTGAAGCTTTCTTT. This gives the protein CATSRDFGNTEAFF. The chain joins TRBV15 to TRBJ1-1; D gene ambiguous. The CDR3 runs 14 residues. The ends were cut back, 0 bases at V and 2 bases at J, with 7 bases in the middle. CDR1 and CDR2 (germline): LNHNV, YYDKDF (reference sequence). The variable domain in full, completed from reference TRBV15 and TRBJ1-1, reads DAMVIQNPRYQVTQFGKPVTLSCSQTLNHNVMYWYQQKSSQAPKLLFHYYDKDFNNEADTPDNFQSRRPNTSFCFLDIRSPGLGDTAMYLCATSRDFGNTEAFFGQGTRLTVV.

The CDR3 DNA follows: TGCGCCAGCAGCCCTAGGGAGGGAGCGGGGAGGAGGAAAGACAATGAGCAGTTCTTC. Amino acids: CASSPREGAGRRKDNEQFF. The J gene is TRBJ2-1, the V gene TRBV4-1; TRBD2 matches 7 bases. CDR1 is MGHRA, CDR2 YSYEKL, per germline. The CDR3 runs to 19 residues. V shed 4 bases, J shed 5 bases, and the junction held 20 bases outside the gene matches.

The genes are TRBV12-3 or TRBV12-4 and TRBJ1-5; D gene ambiguous. The V end was cut by 3 bases, the J end by 10 bases, with 7 bases between. The CDR3 has 11 amino acids. The DNA of the CDR3 is TGTGCCAGCAGTTTTGAGGGTCCCCAGCATTTT. This sequence encodes CASSFEGPQHF.

CDR3 coding DNA: TGTGCCAGCAGTTACGACAGGGATCACCTCTACGAGCAGTACGTC. It is translated as CASSYDRDHLYEQYV. The V and J genes are TRBV6-7 and TRBJ2-7; 7 nucleotides agree with TRBD1. TRBV6-7 is filed as an ORF, its function uncertain. The CDR3 consists of 15 residues. V lost 2 bases to trimming and J lost 3 bases; unmatched junction nucleotides: 7.

The table lists this clone with a few counts. The chain joins TRBV7-2 to TRBJ1-6; D gene ambiguous. Germline CDR1 and CDR2: SGHTA and FQGNSA. The CDR3 has 11 residues. V dropped 3 bases and J dropped 13 bases, with 7 bases sitting between them. The CDR3 sequence is CASSFADPLHF. The CDR3 DNA reads as TGTGCCAGCAGCTTCGCAGACCCCCTCCACTTT.

The J gene is TRBJ2-1, the V gene TRBV5-4, with D perhaps TRBD1 (6 bases). Germline loops: CDR1 SGHNT, CDR2 YYREEE (reference sequence). The V and J ends lost 4 bases and 4 bases respectively, with 12 bases between them. The CDR3 totals 14 residues. The CDR3 reads CASSGGQEYNEQFF. The CDR3 region has the DNA TGTGCCAGCAGCGGGGGACAAGAGTACAATGAGCAGTTCTTC.

The chain uses TRBV9 and TRBJ1-3, with 9 positions matching TRBD1. This CDR3 has 15 residues. V shed 2 bases, J shed 4 bases, and the junction held 4 bases outside the gene matches. Germline V gives CDR1 SGDLS, CDR2 YYNGEE. For the CDR3, the DNA is TGTGCCAGCAGCGTGGGGACAGGGATCGGAAACACCATATATTTT. It is translated as CASSVGTGIGNTIYF.

The rearrangement uses TRBV24-1 and TRBJ2-5, with TRBD1 as a possible D gene (7 bases). Germline V CDR1 and CDR2: KGHDR, SFDVKD. The ends were cut back, 5 bases at V and 5 bases at J, with 20 bases in the middle. This CDR3 region has 16 residues. The CDR3, as DNA: TGTGCCACCAGTGGGACACAGGGGAGGTCGAGGGAGACCCAGTACTTC. Translated: CATSGTQGRSRETQYF.

This clone was found once. The chain combines TRBV6-1 with TRBJ1-5; D remains ambiguous. This CDR3 spans 16 amino acids. Germline V gives CDR1 MNHNS, CDR2 SASEGT. Deletions cut 2 bases from V and 0 bases from J, with 11 bases between. CDR3 amino acids: CASSEFRTNSNQPQHF. CDR3 DNA: TGTGCCAGCAGTGAATTCAGGACGAATAGCAATCAGCCCCAGCATTTT.

V gene TRBV5-1 combines with J gene TRBJ2-6, with 11 bases fitting TRBD1. The CDR3 is 18 residues long. Per the germline V gene, CDR1 is SGHRS and CDR2 is YFSETQ. V gave up 3 bases and J gave up 0 bases; unmatched junction bases: 5. The CDR3 DNA reads as TGCGCCAGCAGCTCCCGGACAGGGGGCGCCTCTGGGGCCAACGTCCTGACTTTC. It codes for CASSSRTGGASGANVLTF.

V and J are TRBV9 and TRBJ1-1; no reliable D call. This CDR3 region has 13 residues. The V gene lost 5 bases and the J gene lost 0 bases, with 8 bases spanning the gap. Germline V gives CDR1 SGDLS, CDR2 YYNGEE. The CDR3 sequence: CASSITVNTEAFF. The DNA of the CDR3 is TGTGCCAGCAGTATTACAGTGAACACTGAAGCTTTCTTT.

J is TRBJ2-7 and V is TRBV7-2; TRBD2 aligns across 7 bases. Per the germline V gene, CDR1 is SGHTA and CDR2 is FQGNSA. V trimming: 1 base; J trimming: 0 bases; junction bases outside the gene matches: 3. The length of the CDR3 is 15 residues. The CDR3 here is CASSLDGGSSYEQYV. In DNA form, the CDR3 reads TGTGCCAGCAGCTTAGATGGCGGGAGCTCCTACGAGCAGTACGTC.